The 12 T cell receptor beta chains below were found in one sample sequenced in a study of blood T cell repertoires in COVID-19. Here immunoSEQ multiplex PCR was the method, and the copy in TCRdb shows in-frame clones only, minus some. The data show about 120,000 clones, with about four fifths seen just once and around 9.3% held by the top ten. The sample was peripheral blood. Source of these receptors: a human donor in a cohort sampled during active COVID-19.

This chain connects TRBV21-1 to TRBJ1-5; the DNA was not compared with TRBD1, the D call given in the table. TRBV21-1 is classified as a pseudogene. The CDR3 totals 17 residues. The CDR3: CASSKAEGRKFNQPQHF. The CDR3 nucleotides are TGTGCCAGCAGCAAAGCGGAAGGCAGGAAGTTCAATCAGCCCCAGCATTTT.

Note on this clone: Other nucleotide sequences in the sample specify the same CDR3. The rearrangement joins TRBV19 to TRBJ2-7; 8 nucleotides align to TRBD1. Germline assignment: CDR1 LNHDA and CDR2 SQIVND (reference sequence). Trimming removed 6 bases from V and 0 bases from J; junction bases left unmatched: 4. The CDR3 consists of 14 residues. CDR3 DNA sequence: TGTGCCAGTAGGGACAGGGCCAGCTCCTACGAGCAGTACTTC. It yields the protein CASRDRASSYEQYF.

The chain joins TRBV5-4 to TRBJ1-6; 7 bases match TRBD1. The CDR3 runs to 14 residues. Germline lookup yields CDR1 SGHNT and CDR2 YYREEE (reference sequence). Trimming took 4 bases from V and 9 from J; bases not matched to a gene: 7. CDR3 nucleotide sequence: TGTGCCAGCAGCCAAGACAGGGCTCTTTCACCCCTCCACTTT. Amino acids: CASSQDRALSPLHF.

V is TRBV7-2 and J is TRBJ1-2; D not certain. This CDR3 has 14 residues. V shed 1 base and J shed 4 bases, with 10 bases lying between them. Per the germline V gene, CDR1 is SGHTA and CDR2 is FQGNSA. The CDR3 loop is CASSLDEDGYGYTF. DNA of the CDR3: TGTGCCAGCAGCTTAGATGAGGATGGCTATGGCTACACCTTC.

This sequence joins TRBV4-1 and TRBJ2-7, with 9 bases aligning to TRBD2. J gave up 7 bases and V 1 base, and 8 bases lay outside the gene matches. The CDR3 is 15 amino acids. The germline CDR1 and CDR2 sequences are MGHRA and YSYEKL. The CDR3 loop reads CASSQGVAGDGEQYF. In nucleotides, the CDR3 is TGCGCCAGCAGCCAAGGTGTAGCGGGAGATGGTGAGCAGTACTTC.

The V and J genes are TRBV24-1 and TRBJ2-3; 7 positions agree with TRBD2. The CDR3 spans 14 residues. V lost 5 bases, J lost 7 bases, and 8 bases stayed unmatched. Germline assignment: CDR1 KGHDR and CDR2 SFDVKD. The CDR3 spells CATSGTSLVYTQYF. In DNA, the CDR3 is TGTGCCACCAGTGGGACTAGTTTGGTATATACGCAGTATTTT.

The chain employs TRBV18 and TRBJ2-2, with a tentative D call TRBD2 (5 bases). CDR1 and CDR2 (germline): KGHSH, LQKENI. Trimming took 2 bases from V and 8 from J, leaving 12 bases between them. The CDR3 contains 14 residues. The DNA of the CDR3 is TGTGCCAGCTCACCAACAGCGGTCACGGGGGAGCTGTTTTTT. As protein: CASSPTAVTGELFF. Full variable domain (outside the CDR3, taken from reference TRBV18 and TRBJ2-2): NAGVMQNPRHLVRRRGQEARLRCSPMKGHSHVYWYRQLPEEGLKFMVYLQKENIIDESGMPKERFSAEFPKEGPSILRIQQVVRGDSAAYFCASSPTAVTGELFFGEGSRLTVL.

The chain carries TRBV28 and TRBJ2-5, with D possibly being TRBD2 (6 bases). V lost 5 bases and J lost 1, with 8 bases in between. This CDR3 contains 13 residues. CDR1 MDHEN and CDR2 SYDVKM come from the germline V gene. The CDR3 here is CASSRDSQETQYF. CDR3 DNA: TGTGCCAGCAGTAGGGACTCCCAAGAGACCCAGTACTTC. The entire variable domain, with the rest obtained from reference TRBV28 and TRBJ2-5, is as follows: DVKVTQSSRYLVKRTGEKVFLECVQDMDHENMFWYRQDPGLGLRLIYFSYDVKMKEKGDIPEGYSVSREKKERFSLILESASTNQTSMYLCASSRDSQETQYFGPGTRLLVL.

V is TRBV7-3 and J is TRBJ1-2; 9 bases map to TRBD1. V was pared by 5 bases and J by 5 bases, with 12 bases of the junction left unmatched. The germline CDR1 and CDR2 sequences are SGHTA and FQGTGA. The CDR3 contains 16 residues. Written as DNA, the CDR3 is TGTGCCAGCAGCGAATCCCCCGGGACAGGGCAATATGGCTACACCTTC. It encodes CASSESPGTGQYGYTF.

The chain carries TRBV7-2 and TRBJ2-3; the D gene is possibly TRBD2 (5 bases). Germline lookup yields CDR1 SGHTA and CDR2 FQGNSA. The ends were cut back, 5 bases at V and 0 bases at J, with 12 bases in the middle. CDR3 length: 15 amino acids. The CDR3 coding sequence is TGTGCCAGCAGCGCCCGGGGTGTTAGCACAGATACGCAGTATTTT. Its protein is CASSARGVSTDTQYF.

The chain has TRBV27 and TRBJ2-7, with 9 bases aligning to TRBD1. After removal of 5 bases from V and 0 bases from J, the junction contained 8 bases not matched to a gene. CDR3 size: 16 residues. CDR1 and CDR2 from the germline V gene are MNHEY and SMNVEV (reference sequence). The CDR3 bases are TGTGCCAGCAGTCCGACAATGGGACAGGGCTCCTACGAGCAGTACTTC. Translating it yields CASSPTMGQGSYEQYF.

This rearrangement joins TRBV19 to TRBJ2-1, with 7 bases aligning to TRBD2. Germline V gene sequence: CDR1 LNHDA, CDR2 SQIVND (reference sequence). There are 15 residues in the CDR3. Losses at the gene ends were 5 bases for V and 7 bases for J; bases not matched to a gene: 11. CDR3 sequence reads: CASSSPRTSINEQFF. The CDR3 DNA reads as TGTGCCAGTAGTTCGCCCCGGACTAGTATTAATGAGCAGTTCTTC.